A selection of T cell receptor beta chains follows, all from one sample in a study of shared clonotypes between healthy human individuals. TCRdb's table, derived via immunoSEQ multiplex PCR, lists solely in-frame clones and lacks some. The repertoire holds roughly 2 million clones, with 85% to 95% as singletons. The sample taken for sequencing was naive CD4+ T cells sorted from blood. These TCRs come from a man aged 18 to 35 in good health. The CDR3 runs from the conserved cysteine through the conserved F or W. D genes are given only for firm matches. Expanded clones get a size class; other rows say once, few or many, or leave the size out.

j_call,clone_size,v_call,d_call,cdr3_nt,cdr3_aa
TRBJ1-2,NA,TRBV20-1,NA,TGCAGTGCTAGAGAAGGGATCGAGAACACCTTC,CSAREGIENTF
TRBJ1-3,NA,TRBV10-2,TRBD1,TGCGCCAGCAGACCCGGGACAGGTAGTGGAAACACCATATATTTT,CASRPGTGSGNTIYF
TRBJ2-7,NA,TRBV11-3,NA,TGTGCCAGCAGCCGGAGCGGCCAGGGCTACGAGCAGTACTTC,CASSRSGQGYEQYF
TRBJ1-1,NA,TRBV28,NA,TGTGCCAGCAAATTGGAGAACACTGAAGCTTTCTTT,CASKLENTEAFF
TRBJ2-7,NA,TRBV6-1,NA,TGTGCCAGCAGTTTGGGGTACGAGCAGTACTTC,CASSLGYEQYF
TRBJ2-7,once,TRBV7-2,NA,TGTGCCAGCAGCCCTCCCAAGAGCTTTGAGCAGTACTTC,CASSPPKSFEQYF
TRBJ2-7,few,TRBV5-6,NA,TGTGCCAGCACCGTGCAACGGGAGAACTACGAGCAGTACTTC,CASTVQRENYEQYF
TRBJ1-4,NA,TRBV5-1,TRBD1,TGCGCCAGCAGCTCCGGACAGGGTAATGAAAAACTGTTTTTT,CASSSGQGNEKLFF
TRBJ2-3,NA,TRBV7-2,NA,TGTGCCAGCAGCCTGGGGACGCCGAACACAGATACGCAGTATTTT,CASSLGTPNTDTQYF
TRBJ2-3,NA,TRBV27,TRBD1,TGTGCCAGCAGTTTAATAGGGGGCAGCACAGATACGCAGTATTTT,CASSLIGGSTDTQYF
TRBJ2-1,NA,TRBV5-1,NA,TGCGCCAGCAGCTTGGCACCGGGTAGCTCCTACAATGAGCAGTTCTTC,CASSLAPGSSYNEQFF
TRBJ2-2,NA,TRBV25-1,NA,TGTGCCAGCAGGCGCGATGGGGGCATCGCCGGGGAGCTGTTTTTT,CASRRDGGIAGELFF
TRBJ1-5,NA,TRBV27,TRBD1,TGTGCCAGCAGTCCTAGACAGGGACTCGTCCCGGGGCCCCAGCATTTT,CASSPRQGLVPGPQHF
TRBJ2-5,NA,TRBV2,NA,TGTGCCAGCAGTAGCGAGAGAGTCGGGGAGACCCAGTACTTC,CASSSERVGETQYF
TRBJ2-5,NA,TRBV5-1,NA,TGCGCCAGCAGCTTGCAGGGATTACAAGAGACCCAGTACTTC,CASSLQGLQETQYF
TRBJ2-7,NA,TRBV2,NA,TGTGCCAGCGGGGGTCAGACCTCCTACGAGCAGTACTTC,CASGGQTSYEQYF
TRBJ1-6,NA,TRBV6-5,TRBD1,TGTGCCAGCAGTACGGACAGGGTTCATTCACCCCTCCACTTT,CASSTDRVHSPLHF
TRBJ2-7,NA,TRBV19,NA,TGTGCCAGTAGTATAGCCAGGGTCGGCGAGCAGTACTTC,CASSIARVGEQYF
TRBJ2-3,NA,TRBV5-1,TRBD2,TGCGCCAGCAGCCCACCGTCTAGCGGGCCATCAGATACGCAGTATTTT,CASSPPSSGPSDTQYF
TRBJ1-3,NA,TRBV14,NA,TGTGCCAGCAGCCAACAGGCCTCCTCTGGAAACACCATATATTTT,CASSQQASSGNTIYF
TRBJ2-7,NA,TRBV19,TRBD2,TGTGCCAGTAGTATAGGATCTAGCGGGAGCTCCTACGAGCAGTACTTC,CASSIGSSGSSYEQYF
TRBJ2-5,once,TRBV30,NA,TGTGCCTGGAGTTCCCCCCCGGGCCAAGAGACCCAGTACTTC,CAWSSPPGQETQYF
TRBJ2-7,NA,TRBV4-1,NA,TGCGCCAGCAGCCAAGAATTCGAACCCGGTGCTCTCTACGAGCAGTACTTC,CASSQEFEPGALYEQYF
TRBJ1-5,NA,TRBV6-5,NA,TGTGCCAGCAGCCGAGACAACAATCAGCCCCAGCATTTT,CASSRDNNQPQHF
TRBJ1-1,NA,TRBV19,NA,TGTGCCAGTAGTAACGGTCCAAGTCGCCAGGGGCCCACTGAAGCTTTCTTT,CASSNGPSRQGPTEAFF
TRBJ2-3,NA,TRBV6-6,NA,TGTGCCAGCTCACCGGGCCAGATTAACAGAGGGGATACGCAGTATTTT,CASSPGQINRGDTQYF
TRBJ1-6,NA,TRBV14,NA,TGTGCCAGCAGCCTTAGCGCGGTTCGCCGTAGTTCACCCCTCCACTTT,CASSLSAVRRSSPLHF
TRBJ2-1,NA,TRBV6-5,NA,TGTGCCAGCAGTTACCCCGACAGCTCTATAAGGAATGAGCAGTTCTTC,CASSYPDSSIRNEQFF
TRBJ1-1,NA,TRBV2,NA,TGTGCCAGCAGTGAAGCGTCCCTGGGGCACACTGAAGCTTTCTTT,CASSEASLGHTEAFF
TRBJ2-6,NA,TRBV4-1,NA,TGCGCCAGCAGGCTGGCCACATCTAGCAGCGGGGCCAACGTCCTGACTTTC,CASRLATSSSGANVLTF
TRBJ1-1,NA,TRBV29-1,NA,TGCAGCGGTATGCACACTGAAGCTTTCTTT,CSGMHTEAFF
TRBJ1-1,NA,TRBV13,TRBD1,TGTGCCAGCAGCTTAGATACAGGGGGCAACACTGAAGCTTTCTTT,CASSLDTGGNTEAFF
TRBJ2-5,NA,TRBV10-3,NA,TGTGCCATATCGAACGGGAGACTAGAGTTGGAGACCCAGTACTTC,CAISNGRLELETQYF
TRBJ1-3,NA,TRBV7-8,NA,TGTGCCAGCAGCTTAGATTTGGGTGCAGGAAACACCATATATTTT,CASSLDLGAGNTIYF
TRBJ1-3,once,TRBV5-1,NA,TGCGCCAGCAGCTTGCCCGGCTCTGGAAACACCATATATTTT,CASSLPGSGNTIYF
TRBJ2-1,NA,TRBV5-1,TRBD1,TGCGCCAGCAGGGAGACCGGGACAGGGTATGGGAATGAGCAGTTCTTC,CASRETGTGYGNEQFF
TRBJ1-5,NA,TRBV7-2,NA,TGTGCCAGCAGCTTAGATTCGGGGAATCAGCCCCAGCATTTT,CASSLDSGNQPQHF
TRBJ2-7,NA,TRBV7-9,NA,TGTGCCAGCAGCCAGGACGGGGGCTACGAGCAGTACTTC,CASSQDGGYEQYF
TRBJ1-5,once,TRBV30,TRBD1,TGTGCCTGGTCCGGGACAGGCAATCAGCCCCAGCATTTT,CAWSGTGNQPQHF
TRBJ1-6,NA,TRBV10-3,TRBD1,TGTGCCATCAGTGAGCCGTCCGGGACAGGGTTAGGGTTAGCCCTCCACTTT,CAISEPSGTGLGLALHF
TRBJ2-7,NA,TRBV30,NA,TGTGCCTGGAGTGCTGACCGCACCGGGACAAAGGTTCGCGAGCAGTACTTC,CAWSADRTGTKVREQYF
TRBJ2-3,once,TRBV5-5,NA,TGTGCCAGCAGCTTGCAAAGGGCCGGCACAGATACGCAGTATTTT,CASSLQRAGTDTQYF
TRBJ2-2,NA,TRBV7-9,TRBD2,TGTGCCAGCAGCTCCACTAGGACTAGCGGGGGGCCCGGGGAGCTGTTTTTT,CASSSTRTSGGPGELFF
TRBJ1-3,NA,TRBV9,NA,TGTGCCAGCAGCGTAGACCCGCTCGGGACCAGCTCTGGAAACACCATATATTTT,CASSVDPLGTSSGNTIYF
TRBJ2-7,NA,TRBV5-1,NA,TGCGCCAGCAGCTGGGGGAGATCCTCCATAGCCGAGCAGTACTTC,CASSWGRSSIAEQYF
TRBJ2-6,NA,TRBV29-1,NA,TGCAGCGTTCCCGGACAAGGGACACTCAACTCTGGGGCCAACGTCCTGACTTTC,CSVPGQGTLNSGANVLTF
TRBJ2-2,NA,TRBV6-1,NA,TGTGCCAGCAGGAGTCTCCGACTTACCGGGGAGCTGTTTTTT,CASRSLRLTGELFF
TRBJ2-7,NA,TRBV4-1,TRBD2,TGCGCCAGCAGCCAAGCGCTAGCGGGGGGGTTCTACGAGCAGTACTTC,CASSQALAGGFYEQYF
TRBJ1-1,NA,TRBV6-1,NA,TGTGCCAGCAGTGGGGAACAAGGGATTCTACGCGACGAAGCTTTCTTT,CASSGEQGILRDEAFF
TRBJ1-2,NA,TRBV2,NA,TGTGCCAGCAGTGAAAGGCAGGTCCAGGTCGGTGGCTACACCTTC,CASSERQVQVGGYTF